This T cell receptor (beta chain) was captured in a study of identical twins. From the 5' RACE reads, TCRdb called clonotypes with MiXCR, one entry per CDR3 protein. The sample has 450,000 to 650,000 distinct CDR3 sequences; roughly 9.9% are singletons. Only a few counts were recorded for this clonotype. Germline V gene lookup returns CDR1 SEHNR and CDR2 FQNEAQ (reference sequence). V lost 4 bases to trimming and J lost 7 bases; unmatched junction nucleotides: 7. The CDR3 has 13 amino acids. The same sample was also used in a study of yellow fever vaccine responses in identical twins.

The chain recombines TRBV7-9 with TRBJ2-7; the match to TRBD1 covers 7 bases. This sequence was found in a woman between 18 and 29 years old in good health. Material for sequencing was PBMCs. This CDR3 reads CASSSTGALEQYF. In nucleotides, the CDR3 is TGTGCCAGCAGCTCCACAGGGGCTTTGGAGCAGTACTTC.